This T cell receptor beta chain comes out of a study of T-cell reconstitution after alpha-beta-depleted transplantation in children. Comments on this clonotype: Antigen: not known.

General study findings and limits: Surviving thymic progenitors and recipient T cells were the source of high TCRbeta diversity at day 60 in some patients. T-cell counts and diversity at one year post-transplant came mainly from newly produced T cells. At around two months after transplant, the alpha-beta T cells were reportedly derived from several hundred expanded clones that came from non-depleted graft cells.

The CDR3 is 17 residues long. V was cut by 1 base and J by 5 bases, with 17 bases left in between. From germline, CDR1 is MGHRA and CDR2 YSYEKL. Using unique molecular identifiers, the investigators prepared the TCRbeta library. Each CDR3 protein is one row after TCRdb ran MiXCR on the PCR reads. The sample records over 85,000 distinct CDR3 sequences, about 8% being singletons. This clonotype was obtained from a boy younger than 10 with acute lymphoblastic leukemia, due to receive a stem cell transplant. The rearrangement joins TRBV4-1 to TRBJ2-2; unclear D gene. The material was PBMCs, obtained before TCRalphabeta/CD19-depleted stem cell transplant. The CDR3 here is CASSQVDMGMRTGELFF. The CDR3 DNA sequence: TGCGCCAGCAGCCAAGTAGATATGGGGATGAGGACCGGGGAGCTGTTTTTT.